Listed here are 21 T cell receptor beta chains from one sample, sequenced in a study of cytomegalovirus exposure and HLA in healthy donors. Sequencing was performed with immunoSEQ multiplex PCR; in TCRdb, only in-frame clones are kept and a portion is missing. The table lists around 60,000 clones, 95% of them singletons. Sequences were obtained from PBMCs. These receptors all come from a woman aged 18-29 years in good health and CMV-seropositive.

The chain is built from TRBV6-5 and TRBJ2-5, with D tentatively TRBD1 (5 bases). The CDR3 runs 15 residues. The germline CDR1 and CDR2 sequences are MNHEY and SVGAGI. The V end was cut by 0 bases, the J end by 1 base, with 9 bases between. The CDR3 DNA is TGTGCCAGCAGTTACTCCGGACACCTCCAAGAGACCCAGTACTTC. Amino acids: CASSYSGHLQETQYF.

The chain combines TRBV5-8 with TRBJ2-1; D may be TRBD2 (6 bases). The CDR3 covers 12 residues. The V end lost 4 bases, the J end lost 12 bases, and 14 bases lay between the germline ends. The germline V gene has CDR1 SGHTS and CDR2 YDEGEE. The CDR3 DNA is TGTGCCAGCAGCCCAGAGACCGGGGGGCAGTTCTTC. Its protein is CASSPETGGQFF.

V and J are TRBV7-8 and TRBJ2-7; TRBD1 aligns across 7 bases. CDR1 SGHVS and CDR2 FQNEAQ come from the germline V gene. CDR3 length: 16 residues. V dropped 4 bases and J dropped 0; count of bases not matched to a gene: 9. In DNA form, the CDR3 reads TGTGCCAGCAGCTCGCGGACAGGAGGCCCCTCCTACGAGCAGTACTTC. As protein: CASSSRTGGPSYEQYF.

The genes are TRBV4-1 and TRBJ1-2; TRBD1 matches at 8 bases. Germline CDR1 MGHRA, CDR2 YSYEKL. Germline trimming cut 0 bases from V and 8 bases from J; bases unmatched to any gene: 5. This CDR3 comprises 14 residues. The CDR3 loop reads CASSQDQGAWGYTF. The CDR3, as DNA: TGCGCCAGCAGCCAAGATCAGGGGGCTTGGGGCTACACCTTC.

The chain joins TRBV4-1 to TRBJ1-2; D is ambiguous. Deletions cut 3 bases from V and 2 bases from J, with 10 bases between. The CDR3 spans 14 residues. The germline gives CDR1 MGHRA, CDR2 YSYEKL. This chain's CDR3 is CASSHVTGNYGYTF. The CDR3 DNA is TGCGCCAGCAGCCACGTCACGGGGAACTATGGCTACACCTTC.

The rearrangement links TRBV29-1 to TRBJ1-2; D possibly corresponds to TRBD1 (5 bases). The CDR3 has 11 residues. Germline assignment: CDR1 SQVTM and CDR2 ANQGSEA. V lost 7 bases to trimming and J lost 5 bases, with 11 bases between them. Here the CDR3 DNA reads TGCAGCGCGACAGTCCTATATGGCTACACCTTC. It specifies CSATVLYGYTF.

This CDR3 reads CASNPQGGYNEQFF. CDR3 DNA sequence: TGTGCCAGCAACCCCCAGGGGGGATACAATGAGCAGTTCTTC. V and J are TRBV5-4 and TRBJ2-1; perhaps TRBD1 as D (7 bases). The germline V gene has CDR1 SGHNT and CDR2 YYREEE (reference sequence). The CDR3 has 14 amino acids. V lost 6 bases and J lost 4, with 14 bases in between.

The CDR3 loop reads CSVDPPGIQETQYF. The CDR3 DNA reads TGCAGCGTTGACCCCCCGGGAATTCAAGAGACCCAGTACTTC. The chain employs TRBV29-1 and TRBJ2-5; possible D gene TRBD2, 5 bases. CDR1 and CDR2 from the germline V gene are SQVTM and ANQGSEA. Between the trimmed V and J ends, which lost 3 bases and 2 bases, there was a span of 13 bases. The CDR3 length is 14 residues.

This sequence joins TRBV27 and TRBJ1-5, with D perhaps TRBD1 (5 bases). Germline CDR1 and CDR2: MNHEY and SMNVEV (reference sequence). The CDR3 sequence is 15 residues long. V lost 6 bases and J lost 2, with 14 bases in between. CDR3 sequence: CASRAGVVGNQPQHF. The CDR3 DNA reads as TGTGCCAGCAGGGCGGGGGTAGTTGGCAATCAGCCCCAGCATTTT.

The V and J genes are TRBV6-5 and TRBJ1-1, with 11 bases identical to TRBD1. Germline V CDR1 and CDR2: MNHEY, SVGAGI. J lost 11 bases, V lost 8 bases, and 13 bases had no gene match. This CDR3 has 14 amino acids. The CDR3 loop reads CASHRGTGGFRAFF. The CDR3 bases are TGTGCCAGCCACCGCGGGACAGGGGGATTTAGGGCTTTCTTT.

The CDR3 is CASSQYRDPTYEQYF. For the CDR3, the DNA is TGTGCCAGTAGCCAATACAGGGACCCTACCTACGAGCAGTACTTC. The chain is built from TRBV19 and TRBJ2-7; D might be TRBD1 (6 bases). CDR1 and CDR2 from the germline V gene are LNHDA and SQIVND (reference sequence). This CDR3 is 15 amino acids long. The V and J ends lost 6 bases and 2 bases respectively, with 17 bases between them.

The CDR3 DNA reads as TGTGCCAGCAGCTTTTTGAGCGGGGAGCTGTTTTTT. Amino acid sequence: CASSFLSGELFF. V usage is TRBV7-9 and J usage is TRBJ2-2; D remains unclear. Germline CDR1 and CDR2: SEHNR and FQNEAQ (reference sequence). Trimming stripped 3 bases from V and 7 bases from J, with 6 bases between. This CDR3 has 12 amino acids.

The V call is TRBV6-1, the J call TRBJ2-2; weak D call: TRBD2 (6 bases). The CDR3 extends over 12 amino acids. Germline V gene lookup returns CDR1 MNHNS and CDR2 SASEGT. V lost 7 bases and J 7 bases, leaving 10 bases between the germline ends. CDR3 nucleotide sequence: TGTGCCAGCATGGGGAGGATCGGGGAGCTGTTTTTT. It encodes CASMGRIGELFF.

This clone was seen only a few times. Its ends do not fully match the called genes, so a read error is possible. DNA for the CDR3: TGTGCCAGAAGCTTGAAGGGCACCGCTCCCGGGGGGGAGTTC. Translation: CARSLKGTAPGGEF. The chain has TRBV5-3 and TRBJ2-7; 8 nucleotides agree with TRBD2. TRBV5-3 counts as an open reading frame of uncertain function. The CDR3 runs 14 residues.

The V gene is TRBV28, the J gene TRBJ2-3, with TRBD2 as a possible D gene (6 bases). V was pared by 2 bases and J by 3 bases, with 12 bases between. Germline CDR1 MDHEN, CDR2 SYDVKM. The CDR3 sequence is 15 residues long. CDR3 sequence reads: CASSLVPGVTDTQYF. The CDR3 DNA follows: TGTGCCAGCAGTTTAGTCCCGGGGGTGACAGATACGCAGTATTTT.

This clone was picked up one time. The chain combines TRBV5-5 with TRBJ1-2; perhaps TRBD1 as D (6 bases). The V end was cut by 0 bases, the J end by 3 bases, with 12 bases between. From germline, CDR1 is SGHKS and CDR2 YYEKEE (reference sequence). The length of the CDR3 is 15 residues. CDR3 coding DNA: TGTGCCAGCAGCTTGGCCGGGGCAGGGGACTATGGCTACACCTTC. Its translation: CASSLAGAGDYGYTF.

V is TRBV19 and J is TRBJ2-7; tentatively, D is TRBD1 (5 bases). The CDR3 spans 15 residues. The germline V gene encodes CDR1 LNHDA and CDR2 SQIVND (reference sequence). Trimming removed 5 bases at V and 3 bases at J, with 17 bases between. The CDR3 bases are TGTGCCAGTAGTTCTTCCCGCTCAGGGTACTACGAGCAGTACTTC. It yields the protein CASSSSRSGYYEQYF. The complete variable domain, with remaining parts taken from reference TRBV19 and TRBJ2-7, reads DGGITQSPKYLFRKEGQNVTLSCEQNLNHDAMYWYRQDPGQGLRLIYYSQIVNDFQKGDIAEGYSVSREKKESFPLTVTSAQKNPTAFYLCASSSSRSGYYEQYFGPGTRLTVT.

The chain combines TRBV5-4 with TRBJ2-1; TRBD2 matches 9 bases. CDR1 is SGHNT, CDR2 YYREEE, per germline (reference sequence). With V trimmed by 4 bases and J by 3 bases, 8 bases remained unmatched. This CDR3 has 16 amino acids. CDR3 in DNA: TGTGCCAGCAGCCCGGGTAGCGGGAGAGGCTACAATGAGCAGTTCTTC. Amino acid sequence: CASSPGSGRGYNEQFF.

This chain uses TRBV10-3 with TRBJ2-7; D possibly corresponds to TRBD2 (5 bases). The germline V gene has CDR1 ENHRY and CDR2 SYGVKD. V lost 4 bases, J lost 0 bases, and 7 bases lay in between. The CDR3 contains 13 residues. The CDR3, as DNA: TGTGCCATCAGTGTCGAGGGCTCCTACGAGCAGTACTTC. Protein: CAISVEGSYEQYF.

This chain links TRBV4-3 with TRBJ2-3, with 9 bases matching TRBD2. Germline lookup yields CDR1 LGHNA and CDR2 YSLEER. Trimming at V came to 4 bases and at J to 1 base, leaving 6 bases not matched to a gene. The CDR3 length is 16 residues. As DNA, the CDR3 is TGCGCCAGCAGCCGAGGCGGGGGGGAGGGCACAGATACGCAGTATTTT. Translated: CASSRGGGEGTDTQYF.

The chain uses TRBV28 and TRBJ1-1; D is possibly TRBD1 (6 bases). The CDR3 is 14 residues long. V gave up 8 bases and J gave up 4 bases, with 17 bases separating them. Germline lookup yields CDR1 MDHEN and CDR2 SYDVKM. The CDR3 bases are TGTGCCAGCTTGACAGGAAGTGGGGGCACTGAAGCTTTCTTT. Translated: CASLTGSGGTEAFF.